These 22 T cell receptor beta chains originate from one sample sequenced in a study of T cell repertoires in cytomegalovirus infection. TCRdb analysed the reads with MiXCR anew, one entry per CDR3 protein. The sample lists a few hundred thousand distinct CDR3 sequences; roughly a sixth were seen once. The sequenced material came from PBMCs. Receptors originate from a human donor in good health (CMV status not recorded). Some clones in this sample may be carry-over from other donors' samples.

There are a few counts of this clonotype. This chain links TRBV12-3 or TRBV12-4 with TRBJ1-1; TRBD1 matches 7 bases. The CDR3 covers 14 residues. The V and J ends lost 6 bases and 0 bases, in that order; junction bases with no gene match: 4. CDR3 in amino acids: CASSAGTVNTEAFF. The CDR3 coding sequence is TGTGCCAGCAGCGCCGGGACAGTGAACACTGAAGCTTTCTTT.

The chain is built from TRBV4-3 and TRBJ1-2, with D unresolved. Trimming took 0 bases from V and 14 from J, leaving 19 bases between them. Germline lookup yields CDR1 LGHNA and CDR2 YSLEER. This CDR3 has 14 residues. In DNA, the CDR3 is TGCGCCAGCAGCCAAGAAAAAGGACCGTACTCGAGGACCTTC. It is translated as CASSQEKGPYSRTF.

This clonotype was picked up a small number of times. The chain uses TRBV6-5 and TRBJ2-5; D is ambiguous. Trimming pared 9 bases from V and 0 bases from J, leaving 11 bases between. CDR1 is MNHEY, CDR2 SVGAGI, per germline. CDR3 length: 13 amino acids. CDR3 region: CASALNHQETQYF. CDR3 in DNA: TGTGCCAGTGCGCTGAATCACCAAGAGACCCAGTACTTC.

V usage is TRBV29-1 and J usage is TRBJ1-1, with a tentative D call TRBD1 (6 bases). Germline CDR1 is SQVTM and CDR2 is ANQGSEA. V was trimmed by 7 bases and J by 2 bases, leaving 14 bases between them. This CDR3 region has 13 residues. The CDR3 nucleotides read TGCAGCGCTGGGGAACAGGGAAACACTGAAGCTTTCTTT. Its translation is CSAGEQGNTEAFF.

The chain has TRBV20-1 and TRBJ1-2; maybe TRBD1 (6 bases). Looked up from germline, CDR1 is DFQATT and CDR2 is SNEGSKA (reference sequence). The CDR3 is made up of 14 amino acids. V dropped 3 bases and J dropped 0 bases, with 11 bases sitting between them. CDR3 sequence (DNA): TGCAGTGCTAGCCCGACAGGCACTAACTATGGCTACACCTTC. Its translation: CSASPTGTNYGYTF.

This clonotype was picked up a small number of times. The chain employs TRBV28 and TRBJ1-2; no definite D call. The ends were cut back, 6 bases at V and 1 base at J, with 21 bases in the middle. The CDR3 is 17 residues long. Germline-derived CDR1 and CDR2 are MDHEN and SYDVKM. This chain's CDR3 is CASSARSSVPVNYGYTF. As DNA, the CDR3 is TGTGCCAGCAGCGCTCGGTCCTCCGTGCCGGTTAACTATGGCTACACCTTC.

There are a few counts of this clonotype. The chain joins TRBV19 to TRBJ2-1; D unresolved. V was pared by 3 bases and J by 3 bases, with 9 bases between. The CDR3 consists of 14 residues. The germline CDR1 and CDR2 sequences are LNHDA and SQIVND (reference sequence). CDR3 bases: TGTGCCAGTAGTATTTCTGGGGACTACAATGAGCAGTTCTTC. Translation: CASSISGDYNEQFF.

The rearrangement uses TRBV24-1 and TRBJ2-7, with D uncertain. Germline assignment: CDR1 KGHDR and CDR2 SFDVKD. Trimming took off 4 bases at V and 7 bases at J, with 19 bases between the two ends. The length of the CDR3 is 15 residues. CDR3 nucleotide sequence: TGTGCCACCAGTGAATCGGGTCCGGACGACTGGGAGCAGTACTTC. This translates into CATSESGPDDWEQYF.

This clonotype was seen ten or more times. This sequence joins TRBV7-2 and TRBJ1-5, with D perhaps TRBD1 (6 bases). V was pared by 4 bases and J by 9 bases, with 13 bases between. Per the germline V gene, CDR1 is SGHTA and CDR2 is FQGNSA. The CDR3 length is 13 residues. The CDR3 DNA follows: TGTGCCAGCAGCTCTATAGGGGGGGGGCCCCAGCATTTT. Encoded protein: CASSSIGGGPQHF.

This clonotype was observed a handful of times. The chain is built from TRBV2 and TRBJ1-1; D not resolved. The CDR3 is 14 residues long. V shed 4 bases and J shed 3 bases, with 12 bases lying between them. Germline CDR1 SNHLY, CDR2 FYNNEI. As DNA, the CDR3 is TGTGCCAGCAGTGTGGAGGTCCGGGACACTGAAGCTTTCTTT. Encoded protein: CASSVEVRDTEAFF.

This clonotype was counted a few times. The rearrangement joins TRBV6-1 to TRBJ2-5, with D possibly matching TRBD1 (6 bases). This CDR3 is built from 13 residues. The V end lost 7 bases, the J end lost 2 bases, and 11 bases lay between the germline ends. Germline CDR1 reads MNHNS; CDR2 reads SASEGT. CDR3 loop: CASNRQEQETQYF. DNA of the CDR3: TGTGCCAGCAATCGACAGGAGCAAGAGACCCAGTACTTC.

The rearrangement uses TRBV6-5 and TRBJ2-7, with D possibly matching TRBD2 (5 bases). The CDR3 has 14 residues. Trimming cost V 0 bases and J 2 bases, with 8 bases left between them. Germline CDR1 is MNHEY and CDR2 is SVGAGI. CDR3 DNA sequence: TGTGCCAGCAGTTACTCGTCGGGGACCTACGAGCAGTACTTC. It specifies CASSYSSGTYEQYF.

The sample holds a few counts of this clonotype. The chain carries TRBV20-1 and TRBJ2-1, with 8 positions matching TRBD1. The V gene end was trimmed by 2 bases and the J gene end by 6 bases; junction bases not matched to a gene: 6. This CDR3 comprises 14 residues. Germline CDR1 is DFQATT and CDR2 is SNEGSKA (reference sequence). CDR3 protein: CSARKRTGPNEQFF. CDR3 nucleotide sequence: TGCAGTGCTAGAAAAAGGACAGGGCCCAATGAGCAGTTCTTC.

This clonotype was recorded many times. The J gene is TRBJ1-2, the V gene TRBV28, with TRBD1 identical over 10 bases. Germline values: CDR1 MDHEN, CDR2 SYDVKM. The CDR3 is 13 residues long. The junction had 5 bases not matched to a gene; V was cut back by 6 bases and J by 7 bases. CDR3 residues: CASRLGQGFGYTF. CDR3 bases: TGTGCCAGCAGGCTGGGACAGGGGTTTGGCTACACCTTC.

This clonotype was seen repeatedly, ten times or more. The chain joins TRBV12-5 to TRBJ2-6; D is possibly TRBD1 (6 bases). V lost 10 bases, J lost 1 base, and 17 bases lay in between. CDR3 length: 16 residues. In germline, CDR1 is LGHNT, CDR2 FRNRAP. The CDR3 loop reads CAKKGTLNSGANVLTF. CDR3 coding DNA: TGTGCTAAGAAGGGGACATTAAATTCTGGGGCCAACGTCCTGACTTTC.

The rearrangement uses TRBV10-3 and TRBJ1-5; TRBD1 matches at 7 bases. This CDR3 spans 18 amino acids. From germline, CDR1 is ENHRY and CDR2 SYGVKD. J gave up 0 bases and V 6 bases, and 14 bases lay outside the gene matches. CDR3 coding DNA: TGTGCCATCAGCGCCGGTAGAGGGGGCGCCGGTAGCAATCAGCCCCAGCATTTT. As protein: CAISAGRGGAGSNQPQHF.

This clonotype was seen repeatedly, ten times or more. This chain connects TRBV5-6 to TRBJ1-2; D is unclear. Trimming took off 3 bases at V and 2 bases at J, with 14 bases between the two ends. The CDR3 covers 15 residues. Germline CDR1 reads SGHDT; CDR2 reads YYEEEE. The CDR3 spells CASSSPGRKNYGYTF. As DNA, the CDR3 is TGTGCCAGCAGCTCCCCAGGACGGAAAAACTATGGCTACACCTTC.

Only a few counts were recorded for this clonotype. The chain joins TRBV6-6 to TRBJ1-2; D remains unclear. Trimming left V 5 bases short and J 13 bases short, with 17 bases between. The CDR3 covers 12 residues. Per the germline V gene, CDR1 is MNHNY and CDR2 is SVGAGI (reference sequence). This CDR3 reads CASSIKDVKITF. The CDR3, as DNA: TGTGCCAGCAGTATAAAGGACGTGAAGATCACCTTC.

This clonotype occurred a few times. The chain joins TRBV7-9 to TRBJ2-7; no definite D call. Germline V lookup: CDR1 SEHNR, CDR2 FQNEAQ (reference sequence). The CDR3 has 12 residues. Trimming took 3 bases from V and 5 from J, leaving 8 bases between them. The CDR3: CASSFVVNEQYF. The CDR3 coding sequence is TGTGCCAGCAGCTTTGTGGTGAACGAGCAGTACTTC.

A few counts support this clonotype. The V and J genes are TRBV4-1 and TRBJ1-1; maybe TRBD1 (5 bases). V was trimmed by 4 bases and J by 1 base, leaving 19 bases between them. The CDR3 runs to 17 residues. In germline, CDR1 is MGHRA, CDR2 YSYEKL. CDR3 loop: CASSPSGAGTANTEAFF. The DNA of the CDR3 is TGCGCCAGCAGCCCATCGGGAGCAGGGACGGCGAACACTGAAGCTTTCTTT.

This clonotype was found many times. This sequence joins TRBV7-2 and TRBJ1-3; D ambiguous. Germline CDR1 and CDR2: SGHTA and FQGNSA. The CDR3 extends over 12 amino acids. Trimming left V 5 bases short and J 7 bases short, with 9 bases between. CDR3 residues: CASSPGANTIYF. CDR3 sequence (DNA): TGTGCCAGCAGCCCGGGCGCGAACACCATATATTTT. Drawing the rest from reference TRBV7-2 and TRBJ1-3, the complete variable domain is GAGVSQSPSNKVTEKGKDVELRCDPISGHTALYWYRQSLGQGLEFLIYFQGNSAPDKSGLPSDRFSAERTGGSVSTLTIQRTQQEDSAVYLCASSPGANTIYFGEGSWLTVV.

This clonotype has ten or more counts. The rearrangement joins TRBV4-1 to TRBJ2-3, with a weak D call TRBD1 (6 bases). Trimming pared 1 base from V and 4 bases from J, leaving 9 bases between. Germline loops: CDR1 MGHRA, CDR2 YSYEKL. This CDR3 region has 14 residues. The CDR3 nucleotides read TGCGCCAGCAGCCAAGCCAGGGGAGCAGATACGCAGTATTTT. This encodes CASSQARGADTQYF.